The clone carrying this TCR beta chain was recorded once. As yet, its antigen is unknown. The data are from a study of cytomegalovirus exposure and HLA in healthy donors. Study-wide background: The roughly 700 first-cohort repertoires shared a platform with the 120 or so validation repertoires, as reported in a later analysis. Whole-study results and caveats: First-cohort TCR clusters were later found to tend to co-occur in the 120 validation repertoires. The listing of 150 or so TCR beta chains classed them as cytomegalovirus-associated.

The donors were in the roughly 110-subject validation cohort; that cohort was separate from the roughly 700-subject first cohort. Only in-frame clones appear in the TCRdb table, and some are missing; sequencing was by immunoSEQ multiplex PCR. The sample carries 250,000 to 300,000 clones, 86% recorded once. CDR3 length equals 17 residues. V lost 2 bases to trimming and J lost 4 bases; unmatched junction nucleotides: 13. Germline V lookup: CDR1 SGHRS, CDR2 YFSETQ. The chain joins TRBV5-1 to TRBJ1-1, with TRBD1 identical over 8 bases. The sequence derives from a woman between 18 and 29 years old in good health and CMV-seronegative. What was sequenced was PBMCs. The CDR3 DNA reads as TGCGCCAGCAGCTTCGGACAGGGCATGCCTGCCGGCACTGAAGCTTTCTTT. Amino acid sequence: CASSFGQGMPAGTEAFF.